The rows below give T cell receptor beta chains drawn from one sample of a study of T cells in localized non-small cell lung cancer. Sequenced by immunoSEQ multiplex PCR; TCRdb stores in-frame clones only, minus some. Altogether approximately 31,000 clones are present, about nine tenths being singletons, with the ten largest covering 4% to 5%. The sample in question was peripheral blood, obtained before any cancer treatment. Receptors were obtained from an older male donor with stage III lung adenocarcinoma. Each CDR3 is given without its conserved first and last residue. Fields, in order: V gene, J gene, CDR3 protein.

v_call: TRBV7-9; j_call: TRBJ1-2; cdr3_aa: ASSSNRENRAWGYT
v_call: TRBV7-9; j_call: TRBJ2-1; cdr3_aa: ASRPGQGINEQF
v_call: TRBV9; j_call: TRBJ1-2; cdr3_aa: ASSVASGTPSGGYT
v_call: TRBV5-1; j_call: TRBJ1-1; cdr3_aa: ASSLAGESTEAF
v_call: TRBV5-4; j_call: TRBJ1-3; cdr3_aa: ASSLVAQGATSGNTIY
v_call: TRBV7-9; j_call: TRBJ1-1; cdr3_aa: ASVPGREGTEAF
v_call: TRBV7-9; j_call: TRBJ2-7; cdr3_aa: ASSLTTDYEQY
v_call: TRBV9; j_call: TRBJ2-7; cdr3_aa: ASSVAGGRHEQY
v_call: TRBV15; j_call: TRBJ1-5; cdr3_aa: ATSRDNPNQPQH
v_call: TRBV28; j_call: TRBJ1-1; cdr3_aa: ASRGISNTEAF
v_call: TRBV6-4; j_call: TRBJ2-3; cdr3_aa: ASSDPSTGADTQY